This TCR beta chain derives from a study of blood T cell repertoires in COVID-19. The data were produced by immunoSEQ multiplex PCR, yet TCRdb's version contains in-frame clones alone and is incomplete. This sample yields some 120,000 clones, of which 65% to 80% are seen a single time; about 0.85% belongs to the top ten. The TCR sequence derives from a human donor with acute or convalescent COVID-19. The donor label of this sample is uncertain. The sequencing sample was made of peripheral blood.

The CDR3 reads CASRQYRSPSNQPQHF. The CDR3 DNA is TGTGCCAGCAGACAGTACAGGAGCCCTAGCAATCAGCCCCAGCATTTT. This sequence joins TRBV28 and TRBJ1-5, with a weak D call TRBD1 (5 bases). Between the trimmed V and J ends, which lost 6 bases and 0 bases, there was a span of 15 bases. The CDR3 has 16 residues. Germline V gene lookup returns CDR1 MDHEN and CDR2 SYDVKM.